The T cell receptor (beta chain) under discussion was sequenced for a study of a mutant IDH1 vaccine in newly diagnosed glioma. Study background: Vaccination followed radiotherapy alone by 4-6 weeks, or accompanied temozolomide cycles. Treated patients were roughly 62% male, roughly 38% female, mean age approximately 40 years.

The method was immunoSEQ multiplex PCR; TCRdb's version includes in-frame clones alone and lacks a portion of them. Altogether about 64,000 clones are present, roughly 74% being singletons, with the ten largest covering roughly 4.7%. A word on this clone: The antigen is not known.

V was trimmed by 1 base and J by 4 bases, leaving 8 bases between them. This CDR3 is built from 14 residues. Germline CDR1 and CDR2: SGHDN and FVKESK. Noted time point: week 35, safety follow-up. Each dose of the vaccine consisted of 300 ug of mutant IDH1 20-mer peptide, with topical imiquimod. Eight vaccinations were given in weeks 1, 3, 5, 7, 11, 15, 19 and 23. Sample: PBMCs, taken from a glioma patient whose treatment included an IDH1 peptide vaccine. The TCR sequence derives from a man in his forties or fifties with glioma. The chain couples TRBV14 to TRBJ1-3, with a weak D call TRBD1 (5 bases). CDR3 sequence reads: CASSQGTLGNTIYF. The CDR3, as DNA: TGTGCCAGCAGCCAAGGGACACTGGGAAACACCATATATTTT. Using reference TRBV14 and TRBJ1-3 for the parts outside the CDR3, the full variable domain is EAGVTQFPSHSVIEKGQTVTLRCDPISGHDNLYWYRRVMGKEIKFLLHFVKESKQDESGMPNNRFLAERTGGTYSTLKVQPAELEDSGVYFCASSQGTLGNTIYFGEGSWLTVV.